This T cell receptor (beta chain) stems from a study of vaccination and CD4 T cells after COVID-19. Overall study context: Subjects got two shots of BNT162b2 or mRNA-1273 vaccine. Study results and limitations: A nonsignificant rise from approximately 21 to 38 was seen in the median number of SARS-CoV-2-reactive clonotypes. Within the convalescent patients, a median around 84% of the SARS-CoV-2-reactive clones were ones that appeared only post-vaccination.

Details on this clonotype: No antigen is known for it.

Once obtained from cultured CD4+ T cells, the DNA was sequenced using the Oncomine TCR Beta short-read assay. TCRdb itself ran the PCR reads through MiXCR, one entry per CDR3 protein. In the table there are about 6,800 distinct CDR3 sequences, around half of which are singletons. The treatment denotes: approximately nine-day PBMC culture with coronavirus spike peptide pools or control peptides (ViraFEST assay). According to the study, CD4+ T cells from the unexposed donor were gathered ahead of the COVID-19 pandemic (2011-2018). V shed 5 bases and J shed 5 bases, with 18 bases lying between them. Germline-derived CDR1 and CDR2 are SEHNR and FQNEAQ (reference sequence). CDR3 length: 16 amino acids.

The rearrangement links TRBV7-9 to TRBJ2-2; D not certain. Sequenced input: CD4+ T cells from blood, cultured in vitro. This receptor was obtained from a human donor in good health. CDR3 sequence: CASSIGRKSRTGELFF. The DNA for the CDR3 is TGTGCCAGCAGCATTGGCAGAAAGAGTCGGACCGGGGAGCTGTTTTTT.